This TCR beta chain was observed in a study of graft-versus-host responses after intestinal transplantation. The overall study: Anti-thymocyte globulin served as induction for all recipients, who then took tacrolimus and steroids for about three years.

Sequenced by immunoSEQ multiplex PCR; TCRdb stores in-frame clones only, minus some. The repertoire has 15,000 to 20,000 clones, approximately 83% of them found once; the top ten carry 3% to 4%. Study findings and constraints: The study associated peak circulating GvH clone levels with early post-transplant HvG declines. GvH clones were found in recipient marrow; some appeared first in ileum or blood.

Graft tissue was processed to release intraepithelial and lamina propria lymphocytes. This clone showed up just a few times. Its specificity is not known. This CDR3 has 15 residues. V lost 10 bases and J 0 bases, leaving 16 bases between the germline ends. The sequences come from ileum tissue, collected approximately 83 weeks after intestinal transplantation. The receptor's source is a human patient who received an intestinal transplant, so some T cells may come from the graft donor. V and J are TRBV23-1 and TRBJ2-4, with D possibly matching TRBD2 (7 bases). TRBV23-1 is known as an ORF, though its function is uncertain. The DNA of the CDR3 is TGCGCCACAAATCGGGGGGCCTTAGCCAAAAACATTCAGTACTTC. It yields the protein CATNRGALAKNIQYF.